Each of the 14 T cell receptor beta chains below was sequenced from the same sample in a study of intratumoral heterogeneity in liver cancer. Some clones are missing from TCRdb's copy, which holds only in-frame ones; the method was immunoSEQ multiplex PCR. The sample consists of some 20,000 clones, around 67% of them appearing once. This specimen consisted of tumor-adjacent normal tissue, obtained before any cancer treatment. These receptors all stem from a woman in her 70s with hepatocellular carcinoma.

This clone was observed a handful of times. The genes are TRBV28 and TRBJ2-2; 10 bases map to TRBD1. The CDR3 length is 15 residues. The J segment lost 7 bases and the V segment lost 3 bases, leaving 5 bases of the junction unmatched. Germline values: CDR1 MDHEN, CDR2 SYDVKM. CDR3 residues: CASSFRTGGVGELFF. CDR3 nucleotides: TGTGCCAGCAGTTTTAGGACAGGGGGGGTCGGGGAGCTGTTTTTT.

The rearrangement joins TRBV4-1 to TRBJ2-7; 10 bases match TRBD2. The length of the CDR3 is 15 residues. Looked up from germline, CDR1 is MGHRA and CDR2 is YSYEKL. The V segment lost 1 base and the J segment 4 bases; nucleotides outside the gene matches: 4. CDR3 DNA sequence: TGCGCCAGCAGCCAAGGGACTAGCGGTGGTTACGAGCAGTACTTC. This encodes CASSQGTSGGYEQYF.

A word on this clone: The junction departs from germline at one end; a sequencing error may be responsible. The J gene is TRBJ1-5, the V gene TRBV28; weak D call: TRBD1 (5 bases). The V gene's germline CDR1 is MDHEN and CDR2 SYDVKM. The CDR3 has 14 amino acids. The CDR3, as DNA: TGTGCCAGCACTTTAGGGACGAGCAATCAGCCCCAGCATTTT. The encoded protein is CASTLGTSNQPQHF.

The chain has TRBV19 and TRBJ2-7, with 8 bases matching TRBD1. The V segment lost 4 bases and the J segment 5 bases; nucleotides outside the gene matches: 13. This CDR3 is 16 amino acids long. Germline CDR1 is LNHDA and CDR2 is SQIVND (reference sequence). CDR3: CASSTSRTGRSNEQYF. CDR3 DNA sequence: TGTGCCAGTAGTACCTCCCGGACAGGGCGGTCGAACGAGCAGTACTTC.

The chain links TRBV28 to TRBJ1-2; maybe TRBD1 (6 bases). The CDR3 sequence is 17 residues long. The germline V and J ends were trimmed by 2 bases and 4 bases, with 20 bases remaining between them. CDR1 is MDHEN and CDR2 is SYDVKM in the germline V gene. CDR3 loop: CASSLTPGRGGFYGYTF. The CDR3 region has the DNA TGTGCCAGCAGTTTAACGCCGGGTAGGGGGGGTTTCTATGGCTACACCTTC.

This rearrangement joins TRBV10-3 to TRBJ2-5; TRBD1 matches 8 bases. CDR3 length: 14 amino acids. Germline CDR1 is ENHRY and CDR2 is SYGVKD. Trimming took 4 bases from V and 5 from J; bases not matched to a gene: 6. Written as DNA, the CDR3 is TGTGCCATCAGTGCTGGACAGGGAAGCGAGACCCAGTACTTC. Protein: CAISAGQGSETQYF.

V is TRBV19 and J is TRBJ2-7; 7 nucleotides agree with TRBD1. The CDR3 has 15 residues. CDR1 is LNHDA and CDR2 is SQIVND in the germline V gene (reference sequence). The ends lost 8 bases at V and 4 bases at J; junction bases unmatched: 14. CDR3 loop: CASRLGPGQLYEQYF. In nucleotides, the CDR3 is TGTGCCAGTCGACTTGGCCCGGGACAGCTATACGAGCAGTACTTC.

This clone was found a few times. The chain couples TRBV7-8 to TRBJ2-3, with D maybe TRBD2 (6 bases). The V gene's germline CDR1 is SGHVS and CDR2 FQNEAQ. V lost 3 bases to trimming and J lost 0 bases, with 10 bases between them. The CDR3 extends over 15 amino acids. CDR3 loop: CASSFTGVSTDTQYF. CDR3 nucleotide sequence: TGTGCCAGCAGCTTTACGGGAGTCAGCACAGATACGCAGTATTTT.

CDR3 bases: TGTGCCAGCAGCCAAGAACTGACGGGAGTGGCCTACGAGCAGTACTTC. It specifies CASSQELTGVAYEQYF. The V and J genes are TRBV3-1 (or the pseudogene TRBV3-2) and TRBJ2-7, with TRBD2 as a possible D gene (6 bases). CDR1 is LGHDT and CDR2 is YNNKEL in the germline V gene (reference sequence). V lost 0 bases to trimming and J lost 2 bases, with 14 bases between them. There are 16 residues in the CDR3.

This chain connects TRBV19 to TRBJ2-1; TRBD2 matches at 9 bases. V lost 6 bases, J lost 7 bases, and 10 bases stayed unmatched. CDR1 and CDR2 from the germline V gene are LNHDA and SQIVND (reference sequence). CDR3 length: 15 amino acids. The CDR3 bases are TGTGCCAGTAGCCCGCTCGGGACTAGCACGAATGAGCAGTTCTTC. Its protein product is CASSPLGTSTNEQFF. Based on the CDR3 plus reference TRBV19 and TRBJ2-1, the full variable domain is DGGITQSPKYLFRKEGQNVTLSCEQNLNHDAMYWYRQDPGQGLRLIYYSQIVNDFQKGDIAEGYSVSREKKESFPLTVTSAQKNPTAFYLCASSPLGTSTNEQFFGPGTRLTVL.

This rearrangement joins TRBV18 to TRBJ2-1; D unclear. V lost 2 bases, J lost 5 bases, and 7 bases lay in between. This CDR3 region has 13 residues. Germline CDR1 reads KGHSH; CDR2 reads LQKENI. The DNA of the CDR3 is TGTGCCAGCTCACCAGGGCGCAACAATGAGCAGTTCTTC. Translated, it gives CASSPGRNNEQFF.

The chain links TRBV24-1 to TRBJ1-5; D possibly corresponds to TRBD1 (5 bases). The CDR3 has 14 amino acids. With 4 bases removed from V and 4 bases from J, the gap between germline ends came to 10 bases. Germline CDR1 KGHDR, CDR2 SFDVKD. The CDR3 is CATSDQGGNQPQHF. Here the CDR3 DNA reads TGTGCCACCAGTGACCAGGGAGGGAATCAGCCCCAGCATTTT.

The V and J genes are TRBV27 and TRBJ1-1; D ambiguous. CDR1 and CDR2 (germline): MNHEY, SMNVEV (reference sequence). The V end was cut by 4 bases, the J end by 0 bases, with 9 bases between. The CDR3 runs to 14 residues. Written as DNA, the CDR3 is TGTGCCAGCAGTTCGAGACGGATGAACACTGAAGCTTTCTTT. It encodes CASSSRRMNTEAFF.

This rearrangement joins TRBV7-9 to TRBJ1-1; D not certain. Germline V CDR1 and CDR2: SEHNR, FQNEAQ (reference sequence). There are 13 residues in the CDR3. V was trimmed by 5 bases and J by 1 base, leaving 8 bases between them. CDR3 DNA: TGTGCCAGCAGCGTGACCAGGAACACTGAAGCTTTCTTT. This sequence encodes CASSVTRNTEAFF. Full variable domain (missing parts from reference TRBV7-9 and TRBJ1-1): DTGVSQNPRHKITKRGQNVTFRCDPISEHNRLYWYRQTLGQGPEFLTYFQNEAQLEKSRLLSDRFSAERPKGSFSTLEIQRTEQGDSAMYLCASSVTRNTEAFFGQGTRLTVV.